This T cell receptor beta chain was captured in a study of cytomegalovirus exposure and HLA in healthy donors (dated 2017 in TCRdb). In the study overall: An earlier analysis of some 550 of the donors reported more than 250 Gb of sequence data and 100 million to 140 million unique TCR beta sequences from 150 million to 200 million T cells. Roughly five DR-DQ haplotypes were treated as single units for association and clustering because of strong linkage in the cohort. Of the roughly 400 genotyped donors, 81% fell in the genetic ancestry cluster associated with self-reported Caucasian donors. In a later genetic analysis, genome-wide SNP genotypes for about 55% of the roughly 700 donors were used, and that subset was treated as a discovery cohort. In the later analysis, no new phenotypic data were used to find candidate immune exposures; instead, reliance was placed on TCR beta sequences and their occurrence across donors. A later analysis re-examined previously published TCR beta repertoires from roughly 650 donors and added high-resolution HLA genotyping to investigate patterns of TCR occurrence. Every repertoire in the discovery cohort had been generated on one and the same sequencing platform. The study was designed to test whether signatures of past pathogen exposure could be identified by cataloging public T cell receptors. In addition to the first cohort of roughly 700 subjects, a separate validation cohort of 120 different subjects was used. The number of typed donors differed by locus: about 620-640 for A, B, C, DRB1 and DQB1; some 500 for DQA1; about 600 for DPA1; and approximately 450 for DPB1. To predict cytomegalovirus infection status, the study brought together high-throughput TCR immunosequencing, statistical association of individual TCRs with disease status, and machine learning. Across some 400 genotyped donors of the cohort, an average of about 240,000 unique TCR beta nucleotide sequences per donor were sequenced, and around 20% of those sequences were non-productive. The study profiled the T cell repertoires of about 720 subjects by immunosequencing and related them to cytomegalovirus serostatus. Around 330 gigabases of sequencing data and approximately 92 million unique TCR sequences made up an early release that covered 500 to 650 HLA-typed donors. Donor age, sex, ethnicity and CMV serostatus were compiled together with the repertoire data. To decide whether each TCR beta V gene segment behaved as functional or pseudogenic, an earlier analysis of approximately 620 of the donors relied on high-throughput TCR beta sequencing. HLA typing covered class I and class II loci at four-digit resolution. Study-level results and caveats: Sequencing depth was assumed to be roughly uniform across donors in the presence/absence analyses, though that assumption may not hold. Immune exposure information for the cohort was limited to CMV serostatus. Most CMV-associated TCR beta chains appeared to be HLA-restricted in a later analysis, and the HLA associations seemed to be driven largely by CMV exposure. The study listed 150 to 200 TCR beta chains as associated with cytomegalovirus. A further reported finding was that TCR beta sequences accurately predicted the HLA-A and HLA-B alleles for most subjects in the first cohort. According to a later analysis, parvovirus B19, influenza, CMV and Epstein-Barr virus appeared linked to several top co-occurrence clusters. In an earlier analysis of around 600 of the donors, most TCR beta V segments appeared in productive rearrangements about 87% or about 30% of the time, broadly matching IMGT annotations. Linkage disequilibrium might explain the correlated functional status among segregating V segments, but an unknown experimental factor could not be ruled out. The sequencing pipeline was judged likely to have produced a cluster of highly shared sequence variants as a technical artifact. It was suggested by the authors that the approach could potentially be generalized to other disease states and immunological phenotypes. Compared with the approximately 710-donor mean, donors in an Asian-associated ancestry cluster had fewer N-insertions in productive TCRs, according to a later genetic analysis. Across donors, most TCR sequences were observed very rarely, whereas some public TCRs were present in many individuals. The 87-base-pair reads could not distinguish some IMGT-functional V segments, including TRBV6-2 and TRBV6-3, so those segments were excluded. Three of the identified cytomegalovirus-associated TCR beta chains were confirmed in vitro to be specific for cytomegalovirus antigens. According to a later analysis, TCR association rates differed among HLA loci, with DRB1 alleles showing the most associated TCRs and HLA-C alleles showing the fewest. Compared with equally common non-associated chains, HLA-associated TCR beta chains in a later analysis were more clonally expanded and had lower generation probabilities. Specific HLA alleles were associated with 15,000 to 20,000 TCR beta sequences at a false discovery rate of 0.05 in a later analysis. In both the original and validation cohorts, the classifier was reported to diagnose cytomegalovirus status with high specificity and sensitivity. In this cohort, only TCR beta chains were sequenced, and detectable features were limited by the absence of alpha or paired-chain data. Strong co-occurrence of HLA alleles, especially DR and DQ, made assigning TCR associations to individual alleles difficult. Because counts were too low, around 17 rarely observed V segments, including chromosome 9 orphons, were left out of the earlier analysis of some 640 of the donors. V-gene and J-gene trimming of TCR beta chains was associated with a missense DCLRE1C variant in a later genetic analysis, and the association was replicated in an independent cohort. Because HLA typing was unavailable for some donors at each locus, only the typed subset was used in association tests.

The library was built by means of the immunoSEQ multiplex PCR assay. A mixture of 60 forward primers for TCR Vbeta segments and 13 reverse primers for TCR Jbeta segments was used in the multiplex PCR. Amplification of the CDR3 region of rearranged TCR beta genes was performed with a multiplex PCR assay on genomic DNA. The amplified TCR beta libraries were sequenced on the Illumina HiSeq System as 87-base-pair reads. As for the authors' bioinformatics: Across the 500 to 700 repertoires, a later analysis counted 78 million or so unique TCR beta chains, around 11 million of which were shared by at least two donors. Raw reads were error-corrected and collapsed into unique sequences by a nearest-neighbor algorithm in which closely related sequences were merged to remove PCR and sequencing errors. V, D and J gene segments were assigned by aligning CDR3 sequences to IMGT reference sequences. For a sequence to be retained, a match of at least six nucleotides was required to both a V gene segment and a J gene segment. A rearrangement was called productive if the CDR3 had no stop codons and remained in frame with V and J, and every other rearrangement was called non-productive. Following IMGT convention, CDR3 was defined as the stretch from the second conserved V-encoded cysteine to the conserved J-encoded phenylalanine. In an earlier analysis of around 600 of the donors, sequences lacking an unambiguous match to a single V gene segment were excluded. An earlier analysis of 450 to 650 of the donors called V segments functional above 56.7% productive rearrangements and segregating when the between-donor standard deviation exceeded 5%. A statistical classification framework was built for diagnosing cytomegalovirus status from the catalog of TCR beta chain sequences. In a later analysis, TCR nucleotide sequences were compared against IMGT/GENE-DB human TR gene sequences so that V and J genes could be assigned. Using the TCRdist pipeline, a later analysis assigned CDR3 sequences along with most-parsimonious VDJ recombination scenarios. In a later analysis, each TCR beta chain was defined by its CDR3 amino acid sequence together with its V-gene family, and reads lacking a unique V-gene family were excluded. A later analysis removed 600 or so highly shared, low-generation-probability nucleotide sequences to deal with suspected cross-contamination and a sequencing artifact. A later analysis calculated a clonal expansion index for each public chain from normalized within-repertoire ranks of inferred template counts. In a later analysis, generation probabilities were computed with a VDJ recombination model fitted to out-of-frame rearrangements, and the resulting probabilities were checked against IGoR. In a later analysis, hypergeometric tests were used to score TCR-TCR, TCR-HLA and TCR-CMV co-occurrence, with a repertoire-size bias correction applied to TCR pairs. In a later analysis, false discovery rates were estimated by permuting HLA or CMV assignments 20 times. In a later analysis, co-occurring TCRs were grouped with DBSCAN, and TCRdist sequence similarity was added when clustering was performed within HLA-allele-positive subsets. For co-occurrence clustering, repertoires with fewer than 30,000 or more than 120,000 public chains were excluded, along with roughly five repertoires with anomalous nucleotide sharing. Here the immuneACCESS table is served through TCRdb, limited to in-frame sequences with V and J called. Missing clones are a known gap in these copies; in checked studies unresolved V genes cover under half, and the rest lacks a known reason. V and J calls and clone size are copied from that table; D and trimming were computed from the DNA. A total of about 190,000 clones appear in this sample, approximately 11% of them only once. The biggest ten clones account for about 8% of the sample.

The cohort comprised approximately 700 healthy bone marrow donors. At the time of sampling, every cohort member was nominally healthy, though immune exposures that went unrecorded were likely present. The donor tested CMV seropositive, placing the donor among the approximately 290 seropositive members of the cohort. A peripheral blood sample was provided by each donor, and peripheral blood mononuclear cells were used for TCR beta sequencing. The Qiagen DNeasy Blood Extraction Kit was used to extract genomic DNA from the blood cell samples. The CDR3, cysteine through phenylalanine, is 15 amino acids long. Left in the record is the CDR3 DNA by itself, 45 bases read in frame from the first base. V ends up 5 bases short and J 2 bases short, with an unmatched junction base count of 6. In the germline V gene (reference sequence), CDR1 corresponds to SEHNR and CDR2 to FQNEAQ. Concerning this clone itself: The antigen this receptor binds is unknown. No qualities accompany the bases; no much larger clone lies one base away.

The chain couples TRBV7-9 to TRBJ1-1, and 9 junction bases match TRBD1. The sequencing sample was made of PBMCs. This clonotype was sampled from a man aged 50 to 59 in good health and CMV-seropositive. The DNA sequence is TGTGCCAGCAGCCCGGGGGGACAGGGAAACACTGAAGCTTTCTTT. The resulting protein is CASSPGGQGNTEAFF. Supplemented by the reference TRBV7-9 and TRBJ1-1 proteins around the CDR3, the complete variable domain is DTGVSQNPRHKITKRGQNVTFRCDPISEHNRLYWYRQTLGQGPEFLTYFQNEAQLEKSRLLSDRFSAERPKGSFSTLEIQRTEQGDSAMYLCASSPGGQGNTEAFFGQGTRLTVV.